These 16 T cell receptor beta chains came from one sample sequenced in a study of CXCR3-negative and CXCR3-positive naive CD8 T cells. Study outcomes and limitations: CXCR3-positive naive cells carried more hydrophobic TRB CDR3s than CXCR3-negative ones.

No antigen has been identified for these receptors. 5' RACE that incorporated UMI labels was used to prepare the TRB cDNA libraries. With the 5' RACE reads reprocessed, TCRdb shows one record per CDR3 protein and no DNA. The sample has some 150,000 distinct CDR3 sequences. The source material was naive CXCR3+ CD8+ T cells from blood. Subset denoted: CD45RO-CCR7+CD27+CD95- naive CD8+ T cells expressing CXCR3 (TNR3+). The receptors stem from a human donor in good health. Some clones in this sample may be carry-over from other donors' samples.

This CDR3 reads CASIILSYEQYF. This chain links TRBV27 with TRBJ2-7. Looked up from germline, CDR1 is MNHEY and CDR2 is SMNVEV (reference sequence). CDR3 size: 12 residues.

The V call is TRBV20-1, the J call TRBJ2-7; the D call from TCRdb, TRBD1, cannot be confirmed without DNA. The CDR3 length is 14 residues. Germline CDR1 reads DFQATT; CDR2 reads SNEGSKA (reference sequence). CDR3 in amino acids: CSARDEAGGYEQYF.

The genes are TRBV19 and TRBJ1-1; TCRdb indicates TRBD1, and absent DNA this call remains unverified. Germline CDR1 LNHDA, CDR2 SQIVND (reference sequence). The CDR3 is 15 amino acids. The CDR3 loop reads CASSIDDGGDTEAFF.

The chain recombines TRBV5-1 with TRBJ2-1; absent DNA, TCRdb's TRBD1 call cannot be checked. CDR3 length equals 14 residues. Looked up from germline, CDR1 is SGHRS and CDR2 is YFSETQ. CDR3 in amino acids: CASSFFAGGDEQFF.

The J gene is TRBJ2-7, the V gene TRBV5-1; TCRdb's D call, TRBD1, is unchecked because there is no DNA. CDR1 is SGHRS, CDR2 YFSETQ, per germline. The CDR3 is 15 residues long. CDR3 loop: CASSLAPGITDEQYF.

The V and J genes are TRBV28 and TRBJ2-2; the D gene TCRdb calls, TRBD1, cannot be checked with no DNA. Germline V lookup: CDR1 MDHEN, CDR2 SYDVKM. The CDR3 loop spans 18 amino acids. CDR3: CASSPDRGRVVNTGELFF.

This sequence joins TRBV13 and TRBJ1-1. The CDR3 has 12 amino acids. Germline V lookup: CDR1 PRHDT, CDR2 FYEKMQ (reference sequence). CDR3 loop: CASSQDRTEAFF. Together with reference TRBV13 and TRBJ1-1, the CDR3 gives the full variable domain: AAGVIQSPRHLIKEKRETATLKCYPIPRHDTVYWYQQGPGQDPQFLISFYEKMQSDKGSIPDRFSAQQFSDYHSELNMSSLELGDSALYFCASSQDRTEAFFGQGTRLTVV.

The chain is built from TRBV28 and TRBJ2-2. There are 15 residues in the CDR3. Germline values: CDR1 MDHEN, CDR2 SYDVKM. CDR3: CASSFYQTNTGELFF. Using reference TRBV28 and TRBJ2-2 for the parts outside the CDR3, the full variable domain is DVKVTQSSRYLVKRTGEKVFLECVQDMDHENMFWYRQDPGLGLRLIYFSYDVKMKEKGDIPEGYSVSREKKERFSLILESASTNQTSMYLCASSFYQTNTGELFFGEGSRLTVL.

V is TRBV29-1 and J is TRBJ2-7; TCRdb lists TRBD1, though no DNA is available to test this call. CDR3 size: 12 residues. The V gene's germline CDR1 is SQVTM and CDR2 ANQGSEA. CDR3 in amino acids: CSVVGGAGEQYF.

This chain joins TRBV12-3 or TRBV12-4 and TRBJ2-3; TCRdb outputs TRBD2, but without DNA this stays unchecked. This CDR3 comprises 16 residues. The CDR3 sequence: CASSPSGGKSTDTQYF.

The CDR3 is CAISESIAATGELFF. The gene calls are TRBV10-3 and TRBJ2-2. CDR3 length: 15 amino acids. In germline, CDR1 is ENHRY, CDR2 SYGVKD.

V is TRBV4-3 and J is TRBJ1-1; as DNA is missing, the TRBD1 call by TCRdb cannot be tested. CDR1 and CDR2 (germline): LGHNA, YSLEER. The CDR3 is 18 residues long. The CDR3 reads CASSPLYAGQGLDTEAFF.

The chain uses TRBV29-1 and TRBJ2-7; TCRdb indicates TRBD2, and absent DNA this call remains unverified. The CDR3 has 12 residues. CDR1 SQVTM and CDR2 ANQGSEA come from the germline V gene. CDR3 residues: CSGRNTDYEQYF.

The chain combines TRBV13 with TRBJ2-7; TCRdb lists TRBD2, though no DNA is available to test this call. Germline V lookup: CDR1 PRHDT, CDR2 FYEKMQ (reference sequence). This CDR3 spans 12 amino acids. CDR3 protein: CASSLRVGEQYF.

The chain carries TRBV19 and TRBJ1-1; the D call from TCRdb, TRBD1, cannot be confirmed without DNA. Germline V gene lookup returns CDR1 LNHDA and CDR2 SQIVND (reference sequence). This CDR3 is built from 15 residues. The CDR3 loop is CASSILGQGDTEAFF.

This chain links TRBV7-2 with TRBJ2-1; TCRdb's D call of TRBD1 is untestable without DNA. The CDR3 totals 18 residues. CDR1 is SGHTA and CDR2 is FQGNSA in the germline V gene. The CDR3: CASSPTHLRGLPYNEQFF. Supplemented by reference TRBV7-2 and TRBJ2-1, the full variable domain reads GAGVSQSPSNKVTEKGKDVELRCDPISGHTALYWYRQSLGQGLEFLIYFQGNSAPDKSGLPSDRFSAERTGGSVSTLTIQRTQQEDSAVYLCASSPTHLRGLPYNEQFFGPGTRLTVL.